The clone carrying this T cell receptor beta chain showed up just a few times. What it binds is not known. The data were obtained in a study of T cells after yellow fever vaccination. The study, taken as a whole, reports: Only a minor proportion of clonotypes was detected across both CD4 and CD8 compartments.

MiXCR was run by TCRdb on the 5' RACE reads, yielding one entry per CDR3 protein. The table includes about 340,000 distinct CDR3 sequences, about 4% detected once. The clonotype originates from a man between 18 and 35 years old who received the YFV17D yellow fever vaccine. This material consisted of PBMCs, taken 5 days after the yellow fever booster vaccination.

CDR3 sequence: CANYRGSSYNSPLHF. CDR3 nucleotides: TGTGCCAACTACCGGGGTTCCTCCTATAATTCACCCCTCCACTTT. This chain links TRBV9 with TRBJ1-6; D gene ambiguous. This CDR3 has 15 residues. CDR1 and CDR2 from the germline V gene are SGDLS and YYNGEE. The V end lost 9 bases, the J end lost 0 bases, and 13 bases lay between the germline ends.